A selection of T cell receptor beta chains follows, all from one sample in a study of beta chain features in type 1 diabetes. Only in-frame clones appear in the TCRdb table, and some are missing; sequencing was by immunoSEQ multiplex PCR. Of some 44,000 clones in the sample, roughly 70% were seen once. Sequenced input: Tregs from blood. These TCRs come from a young woman with type 1 diabetes. CDR3s include the opening cysteine and the closing phenylalanine or tryptophan. Each record gives: CDR3 length, V gene, clone size, D gene, J gene, CDR3 DNA, CDR3 protein. The D gene is left open where the match is weak. Clone size is stated in some rows and not others, as once, few, many or a class when expanded.

15	TRBV7-2	few	.	TRBJ2-2	TGTGCCAGCAGCCTTACGGACATTTCCACCGGGGAGCTGTTTTTT	CASSLTDISTGELFF
15	TRBV4-3	.	TRBD2	TRBJ2-5	TGCGCCAGCAGCCCCCGACTAGCGGGGGGACAGACCCAGTACTTC	CASSPRLAGGQTQYF
16	TRBV28	once	TRBD1	TRBJ2-1	TGTGCCAGCAGTCGGACAGGGTCCAGGAGGGGCGATGAGCAGTTCTTC	CASSRTGSRRGDEQFF
15	TRBV5-4	.	TRBD2	TRBJ2-3	TGTGCCAGCAGCCCGGGCGGGGGGCGCACAGATACGCAGTATTTT	CASSPGGGRTDTQYF
14	TRBV28	.	TRBD1	TRBJ2-5	TGTGCCAGCAGTCCAGGGACAGCCGGGGTGACCCAGTACTTC	CASSPGTAGVTQYF
13	TRBV2	once	.	TRBJ2-4	TGTGCCACAAAATTCGACAGTACGGACATTCAGTACTTC	CATKFDSTDIQYF
13	TRBV7-9	.	.	TRBJ1-2	TGTGCCAGCAGCTTTTATGGAGTGGCTGGCTACACCTTC	CASSFYGVAGYTF
13	TRBV5-1	.	.	TRBJ1-3	TGCGCCAGCAGCTTGAGCGTTGGAAACACCATATATTTT	CASSLSVGNTIYF
12	TRBV29-1	.	TRBD2	TRBJ2-1	TGCAGCGTTTCTAGCGGGAGGGGGGAGCAGTTCTTC	CSVSSGRGEQFF
13	TRBV6-6	.	.	TRBJ2-7	TGTGCCAGCAGAACAGGGCTAACCTACGAGCAGTACTTC	CASRTGLTYEQYF
13	TRBV12-5	.	TRBD2	TRBJ2-1	TGTGCTAGTGGTTCAGCGGGAGGAGAGGAGCAGTTCTTC	CASGSAGGEEQFF
16	TRBV10-3	few	.	TRBJ2-3	TGTGCCATCAGCGAGACTAGTCCCTCTCGTATTAATACGCAGTATTTT	CAISETSPSRINTQYF
13	TRBV5-1	.	TRBD2	TRBJ2-7	TGCGCCAGCAGGGGGACTAGATCGTCCGAGCAGTACTTC	CASRGTRSSEQYF
15	TRBV5-6	.	.	TRBJ1-5	TGTGCCAGCAGCTTGAGTGTACGGAGCAATCTGCCCCAGCATTTT	CASSLSVRSNLPQHF
15	TRBV11-3	.	TRBD1	TRBJ1-1	TGTGCCAGCAGCTTAGGCGGGACAGGAACGCTTGAAGCTTTCTTT	CASSLGGTGTLEAFF
13	TRBV2	.	.	TRBJ1-6	TGTGCCGGAGTGGGGGCGGGTAATTCACCCCTCCACTTT	CAGVGAGNSPLHF
11	TRBV5-8	few	.	TRBJ2-7	TGTGCCAGCAGCTTGGTTGTGGAGGAGTACTTC	CASSLVVEEYF
17	TRBV19	.	TRBD1	TRBJ1-5	TGTGCCAGTAGTATTTTAGGGGGACAGCAGGTTCTCCAGCCCCAGCATTTT	CASSILGGQQVLQPQHF
12	TRBV7-3	once	TRBD1	TRBJ2-3	TGTGCCAGCAGCCCAGGGGGCAGCGCGCAGTATTTT	CASSPGGSAQYF
15	TRBV5-5	few	.	TRBJ2-1	TGTGCCAGCAGCGACTCTCGGACTACCAACAATGAGCAGTTCTTC	CASSDSRTTNNEQFF
16	TRBV29-1	.	TRBD2	TRBJ2-1	TGCAGCGGTGGTCGACTAGCGGGAGGGTCCTACAATGAGCAGTTCTTC	CSGGRLAGGSYNEQFF
13	TRBV9	.	TRBD1	TRBJ1-2	TGTGCCAGCAGCGGCAGGGGGGACTATGGCTACACCTTC	CASSGRGDYGYTF
15	TRBV19	.	TRBD2	TRBJ2-1	TGTGCCAGTAGTATCAGCGGGAGTCGGCGGAATGAGCAGTTCTTC	CASSISGSRRNEQFF
14	TRBV4-3	.	.	TRBJ1-1	TGCGCCAGCAGCCAAGATCTAAGTCGGAGCGGAACTTTCTTT	CASSQDLSRSGTFF
15	TRBV6-5	.	.	TRBJ2-1	TGTGCCAGCAGTTACATGGCAGGGTTTTACAATGAGCAGTTCTTC	CASSYMAGFYNEQFF
15	TRBV5-4	.	.	TRBJ2-3	TGTGCCAGCAGCAGAGACAGATCTAGCACAGATACGCAGTATTTT	CASSRDRSSTDTQYF
10	TRBV20-1	.	TRBD1	TRBJ2-7	TGCAGTGCTAGGAGGGACAGGGTGTACTTC	CSARRDRVYF
15	TRBV5-1	.	TRBD1	TRBJ1-4	TGCGCCAGCAGCTTAACCGGGACAGGGGATGAAAAACTGTTTTTT	CASSLTGTGDEKLFF
15	TRBV6-1	.	.	TRBJ1-5	TGTGCCAGCAGTGAAGTCTGGCAGGCCAATCAGCCCCAGCATTTT	CASSEVWQANQPQHF
13	TRBV5-5	few	.	TRBJ1-2	TGTGCCAGCACCACGGGTCAGAGGATGGGCTACACCTTC	CASTTGQRMGYTF
14	TRBV27	once	.	TRBJ1-6	TGTGCCAGCAGTTTTTTAGAATATAATTCACCCCTCCACTTT	CASSFLEYNSPLHF
15	TRBV7-9	few	.	TRBJ1-5	TGTGCCAGCAGCTCGAGTGGGGAAAGGGGTCAGCCCCAGCATTTT	CASSSSGERGQPQHF
13	TRBV5-4	.	TRBD1	TRBJ1-1	TGTGCCAGCGGACAGGAGTTGAACACTGAAGCTTTCTTT	CASGQELNTEAFF